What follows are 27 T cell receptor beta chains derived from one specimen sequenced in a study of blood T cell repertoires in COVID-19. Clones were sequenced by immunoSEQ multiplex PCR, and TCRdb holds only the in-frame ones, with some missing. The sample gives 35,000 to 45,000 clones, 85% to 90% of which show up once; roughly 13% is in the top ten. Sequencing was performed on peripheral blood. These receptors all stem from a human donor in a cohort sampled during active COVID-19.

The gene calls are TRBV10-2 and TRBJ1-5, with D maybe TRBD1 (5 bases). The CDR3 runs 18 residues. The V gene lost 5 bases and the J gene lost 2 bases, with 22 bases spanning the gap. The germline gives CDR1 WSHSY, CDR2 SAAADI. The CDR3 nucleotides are TGCGCCAGCAGTAATATTGTCCATTTGGGAGGGGGCAATCAGCCCCAGCATTTT. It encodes CASSNIVHLGGGNQPQHF.

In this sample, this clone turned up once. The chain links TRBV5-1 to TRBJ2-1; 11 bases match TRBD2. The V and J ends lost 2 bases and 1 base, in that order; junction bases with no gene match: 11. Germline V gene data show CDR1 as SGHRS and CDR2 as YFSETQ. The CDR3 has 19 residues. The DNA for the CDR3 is TGCGCCAGCAGCTTCCCTAGCGGGGGGTCCTTTAGATCCTACAATGAGCAGTTCTTC. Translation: CASSFPSGGSFRSYNEQFF.

The CDR3 region has the DNA TGTGCCATCAGTGACAGGGTTGTCGAGCAGTACTTC. Residues: CAISDRVVEQYF. The J gene is TRBJ2-7, the V gene TRBV10-3; maybe TRBD1 (5 bases). The CDR3 has 12 amino acids. Trimming left V 3 bases short and J 6 bases short, with 9 bases between. Germline V gives CDR1 ENHRY, CDR2 SYGVKD.

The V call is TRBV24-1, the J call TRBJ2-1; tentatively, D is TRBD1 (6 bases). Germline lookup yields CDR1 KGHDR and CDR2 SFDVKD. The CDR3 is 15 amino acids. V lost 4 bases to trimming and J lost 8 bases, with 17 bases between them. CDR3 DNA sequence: TGTGCCACCAGTGACCGCCAGGGGATTAGCGATGAGCAGTTCTTC. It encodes CATSDRQGISDEQFF.

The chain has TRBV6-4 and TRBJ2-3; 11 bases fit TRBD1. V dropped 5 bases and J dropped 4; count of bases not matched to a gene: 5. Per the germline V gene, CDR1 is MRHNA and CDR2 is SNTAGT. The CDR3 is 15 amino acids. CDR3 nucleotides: TGTGCCAGCAGTTCCGGGACAGGGGGTTCAGATACGCAGTATTTT. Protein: CASSSGTGGSDTQYF.

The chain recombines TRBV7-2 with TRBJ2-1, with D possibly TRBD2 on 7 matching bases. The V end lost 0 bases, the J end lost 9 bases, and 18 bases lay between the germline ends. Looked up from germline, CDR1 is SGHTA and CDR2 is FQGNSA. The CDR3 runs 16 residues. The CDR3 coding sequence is TGTGCCAGCAGCTTAGCGGGGGGGGCCCCTTTACGTGAGCAGTTCTTC. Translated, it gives CASSLAGGAPLREQFF.

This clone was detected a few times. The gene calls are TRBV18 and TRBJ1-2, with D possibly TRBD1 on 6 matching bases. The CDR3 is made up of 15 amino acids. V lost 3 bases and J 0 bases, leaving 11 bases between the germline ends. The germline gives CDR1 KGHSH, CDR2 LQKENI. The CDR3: CASSPLPGANYGYTF. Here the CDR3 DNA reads TGTGCCAGCTCACCGCTACCAGGGGCTAACTATGGCTACACCTTC.

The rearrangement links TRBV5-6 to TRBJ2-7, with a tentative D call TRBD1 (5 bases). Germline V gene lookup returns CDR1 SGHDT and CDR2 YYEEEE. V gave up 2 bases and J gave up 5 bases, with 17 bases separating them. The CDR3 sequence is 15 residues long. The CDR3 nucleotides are TGTGCCAGCAGCTTTATCCAGGGATCGGGCGACGAGCAGTACTTC. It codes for CASSFIQGSGDEQYF.

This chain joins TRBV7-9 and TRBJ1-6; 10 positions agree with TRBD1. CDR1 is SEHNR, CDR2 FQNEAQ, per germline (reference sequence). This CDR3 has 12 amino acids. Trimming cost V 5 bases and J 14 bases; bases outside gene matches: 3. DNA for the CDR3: TGTGCCAGCAGCCTGGGACAGGGGTCCCTCCACTTT. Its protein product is CASSLGQGSLHF. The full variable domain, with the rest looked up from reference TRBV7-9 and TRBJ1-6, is DTGVSQNPRHKITKRGQNVTFRCDPISEHNRLYWYRQTLGQGPEFLTYFQNEAQLEKSRLLSDRFSAERPKGSFSTLEIQRTEQGDSAMYLCASSLGQGSLHFGNGTRLTVT.

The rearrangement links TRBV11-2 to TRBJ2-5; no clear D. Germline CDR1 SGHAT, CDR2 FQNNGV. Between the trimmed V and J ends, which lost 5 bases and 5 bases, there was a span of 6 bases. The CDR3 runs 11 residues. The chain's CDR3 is CASSPRETQYF. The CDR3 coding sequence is TGTGCCAGCAGCCCCCGGGAGACCCAGTACTTC.

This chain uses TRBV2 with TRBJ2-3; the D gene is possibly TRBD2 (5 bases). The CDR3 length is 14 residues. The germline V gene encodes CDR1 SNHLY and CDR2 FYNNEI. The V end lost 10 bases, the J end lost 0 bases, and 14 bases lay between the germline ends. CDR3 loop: CAIRRGTSTDTQYF. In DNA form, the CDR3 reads TGTGCCATACGTCGGGGAACTAGCACAGATACGCAGTATTTT.

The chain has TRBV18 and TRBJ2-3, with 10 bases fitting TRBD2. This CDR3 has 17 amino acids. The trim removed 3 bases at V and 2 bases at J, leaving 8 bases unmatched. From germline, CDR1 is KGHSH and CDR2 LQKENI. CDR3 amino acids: CASSPTGAGGPTDTQYF. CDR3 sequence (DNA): TGTGCCAGCTCACCGACGGGAGCGGGGGGGCCCACAGATACGCAGTATTTT.

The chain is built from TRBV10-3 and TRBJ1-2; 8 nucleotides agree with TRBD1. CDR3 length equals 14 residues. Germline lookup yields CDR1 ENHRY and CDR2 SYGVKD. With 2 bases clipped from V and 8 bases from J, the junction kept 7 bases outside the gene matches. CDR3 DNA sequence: TGTGCCATCAGTGAGGGACAGGGAAAGGGAGGCTACACCTTC. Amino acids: CAISEGQGKGGYTF.

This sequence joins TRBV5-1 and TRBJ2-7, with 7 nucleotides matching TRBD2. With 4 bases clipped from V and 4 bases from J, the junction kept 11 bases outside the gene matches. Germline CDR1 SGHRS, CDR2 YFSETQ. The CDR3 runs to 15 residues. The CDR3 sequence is CASSPSSSGLYEQYF. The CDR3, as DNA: TGCGCCAGCAGCCCCTCCTCTAGCGGTCTATACGAGCAGTACTTC.

CDR3 in DNA: TGTGCCAGCTCGGAACGACTAGCGGGGAGCCAAGATACGCAGTATTTT. Translated, it gives CASSERLAGSQDTQYF. The chain recombines TRBV18 with TRBJ2-3; 11 bases are shared with TRBD2. V shed 6 bases, J shed 5 bases, and the junction held 10 bases outside the gene matches. Germline values: CDR1 KGHSH, CDR2 LQKENI. This CDR3 is built from 16 residues.

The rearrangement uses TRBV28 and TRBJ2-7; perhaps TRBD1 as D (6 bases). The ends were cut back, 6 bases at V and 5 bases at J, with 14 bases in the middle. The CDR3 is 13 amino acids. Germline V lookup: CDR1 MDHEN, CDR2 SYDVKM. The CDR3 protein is CASSPGYRDEQYF. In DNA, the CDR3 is TGTGCCAGCAGCCCCGGGTACAGGGACGAGCAGTACTTC.

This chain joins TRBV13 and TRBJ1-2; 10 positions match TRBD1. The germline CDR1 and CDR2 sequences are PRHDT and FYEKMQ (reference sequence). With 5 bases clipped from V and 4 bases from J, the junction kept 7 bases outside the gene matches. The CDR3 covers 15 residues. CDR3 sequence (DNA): TGTGCCAGCAGCATCCGGGACAGGGGAAGCTATGGCTACACCTTC. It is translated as CASSIRDRGSYGYTF.

CDR3 nucleotide sequence: TGTGCCACCCGACAGGACACAGATACGCAGTATTTT. It encodes CATRQDTDTQYF. The chain joins TRBV2 to TRBJ2-3; perhaps TRBD1 as D (6 bases). Between the trimmed V and J ends, which lost 10 bases and 2 bases, there was a span of 10 bases. CDR1 and CDR2 from the germline V gene are SNHLY and FYNNEI. CDR3 size: 12 residues.

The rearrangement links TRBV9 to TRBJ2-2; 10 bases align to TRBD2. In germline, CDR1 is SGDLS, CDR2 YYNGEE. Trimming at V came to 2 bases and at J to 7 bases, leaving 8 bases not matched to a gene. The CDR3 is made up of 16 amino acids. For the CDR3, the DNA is TGTGCCAGCAGCGTGGACCCTAGCGGGGGAAACGGGGAGCTGTTTTTT. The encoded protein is CASSVDPSGGNGELFF. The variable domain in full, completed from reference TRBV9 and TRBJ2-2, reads DSGVTQTPKHLITATGQRVTLRCSPRSGDLSVYWYQQSLDQGLQFLIQYYNGEERAKGNILERFSAQQFPDLHSELNLSSLELGDSALYFCASSVDPSGGNGELFFGEGSRLTVL.

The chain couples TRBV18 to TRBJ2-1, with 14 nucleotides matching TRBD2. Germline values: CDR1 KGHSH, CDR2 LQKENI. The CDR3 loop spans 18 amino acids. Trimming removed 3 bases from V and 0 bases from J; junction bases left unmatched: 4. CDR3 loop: CASSPGLAGGRSYNEQFF. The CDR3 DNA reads TGTGCCAGCTCACCCGGACTAGCGGGGGGCCGCTCCTACAATGAGCAGTTCTTC.

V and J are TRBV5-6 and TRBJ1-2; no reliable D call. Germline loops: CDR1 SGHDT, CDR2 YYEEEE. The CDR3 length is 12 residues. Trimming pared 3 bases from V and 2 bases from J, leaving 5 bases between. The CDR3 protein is CASSSQNYGYTF. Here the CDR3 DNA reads TGTGCCAGCAGCTCACAGAACTATGGCTACACCTTC.

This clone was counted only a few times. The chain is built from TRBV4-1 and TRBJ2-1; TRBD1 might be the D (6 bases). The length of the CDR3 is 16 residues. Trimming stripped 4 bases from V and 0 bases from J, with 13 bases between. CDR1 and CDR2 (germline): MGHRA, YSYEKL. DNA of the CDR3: TGCGCCAGCAGCCCCTTTGTGGACAGCTCCTACAATGAGCAGTTCTTC. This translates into CASSPFVDSSYNEQFF.

The CDR3 here is CASSLGTSPGELFF. As DNA, the CDR3 is TGTGCCAGCAGCCTCGGGACTAGCCCCGGGGAGCTGTTTTTT. This rearrangement joins TRBV5-6 to TRBJ2-2, with 9 bases aligning to TRBD2. The CDR3 sequence is 14 residues long. V trimming: 4 bases; J trimming: 6 bases; junction bases outside the gene matches: 4. Germline loops: CDR1 SGHDT, CDR2 YYEEEE.

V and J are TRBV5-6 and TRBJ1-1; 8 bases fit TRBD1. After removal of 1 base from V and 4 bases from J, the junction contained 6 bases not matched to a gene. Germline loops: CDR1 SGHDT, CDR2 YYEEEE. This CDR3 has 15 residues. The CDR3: CASSLYPGGGTEAFF. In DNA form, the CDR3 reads TGTGCCAGCAGCTTGTACCCAGGGGGCGGCACTGAAGCTTTCTTT.

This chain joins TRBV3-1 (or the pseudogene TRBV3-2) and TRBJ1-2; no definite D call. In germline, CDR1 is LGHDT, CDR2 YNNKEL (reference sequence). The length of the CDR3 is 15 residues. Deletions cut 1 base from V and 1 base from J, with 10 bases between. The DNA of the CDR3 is TGTGCCAGCAGCCAAGCCCGAGGGTTTAACTATGGCTACACCTTC. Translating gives CASSQARGFNYGYTF.

The CDR3 nucleotides read TGTGCCAGCTCACGCGACTCCTCTTGGGGAAACACCATATATTTT. Protein product: CASSRDSSWGNTIYF. The chain is built from TRBV7-2 and TRBJ1-3; no definite D call. Germline assignment: CDR1 SGHTA and CDR2 FQGNSA. CDR3 length: 15 amino acids. V was shortened by 8 bases and J by 4 bases, with 18 bases between the two germline ends. Full variable domain (missing parts from reference TRBV7-2 and TRBJ1-3): GAGVSQSPSNKVTEKGKDVELRCDPISGHTALYWYRQSLGQGLEFLIYFQGNSAPDKSGLPSDRFSAERTGGSVSTLTIQRTQQEDSAVYLCASSRDSSWGNTIYFGEGSWLTVV.

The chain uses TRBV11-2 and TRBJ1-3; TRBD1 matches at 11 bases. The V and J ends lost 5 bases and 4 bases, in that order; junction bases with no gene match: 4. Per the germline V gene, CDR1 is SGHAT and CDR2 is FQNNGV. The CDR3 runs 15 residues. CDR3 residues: CASSLGQGGGNTIYF. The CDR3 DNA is TGTGCCAGCAGCCTGGGACAGGGGGGCGGAAACACCATATATTTT.